The 11 T cell receptor beta chains listed next were all sequenced from one sample in a study of blood T cell repertoires in COVID-19. Profiling relied on immunoSEQ multiplex PCR, and the TCRdb table lists in-frame clones only, not all of them. The data show about 360,000 clones, about 86% seen once. Sequences were obtained from peripheral blood. These receptor sequences come from a woman aged 55-69 years with COVID-19, enrolled during active disease.

The rearrangement links TRBV12-3 or TRBV12-4 to TRBJ2-2, with D possibly TRBD1 on 5 matching bases. V shed 3 bases and J shed 9 bases, with 11 bases lying between them. The CDR3 runs 13 residues. The CDR3 nucleotides read TGTGCCAGCAGTTTCAGGGTCCTCCGGGAGCTGTTTTTT. Translation gives CASSFRVLRELFF.

This clone was seen many times. The chain recombines TRBV5-1 with TRBJ2-7; TRBD1 agrees at 10 bases. The germline V gene has CDR1 SGHRS and CDR2 YFSETQ. V trimming: 2 bases; J trimming: 3 bases; junction bases outside the gene matches: 5. The CDR3 is made up of 15 amino acids. The CDR3 loop is CASSFTTGGYYEQYF. For the CDR3, the DNA is TGCGCCAGCAGCTTTACGACAGGGGGCTACTACGAGCAGTACTTC.

The CDR3 protein is CASSLGWGPPYEQYF. For the CDR3, the DNA is TGTGCCAGCAGCTTGGGTTGGGGGCCTCCCTACGAGCAGTACTTC. The genes are TRBV5-6 and TRBJ2-7; perhaps TRBD1 as D (6 bases). The V gene lost 0 bases and the J gene lost 2 bases, with 12 bases spanning the gap. The length of the CDR3 is 15 residues. Germline CDR1 reads SGHDT; CDR2 reads YYEEEE.

This chain uses TRBV9 with TRBJ2-1, with 11 bases fitting TRBD2. V shed 3 bases, J shed 7 bases, and the junction held 15 bases outside the gene matches. CDR3 size: 18 residues. Germline values: CDR1 SGDLS, CDR2 YYNGEE. CDR3 in amino acids: CASSEGLASGGLGNEQFF. CDR3 coding DNA: TGTGCCAGCAGCGAGGGGCTGGCTAGCGGGGGGTTGGGGAATGAGCAGTTCTTC.

The chain is built from TRBV27 and TRBJ2-7, with D tentatively TRBD1 (6 bases). Trimming pared 4 bases from V and 4 bases from J, leaving 11 bases between. Germline CDR1 reads MNHEY; CDR2 reads SMNVEV (reference sequence). CDR3 length equals 13 residues. DNA of the CDR3: TGTGCCAGCAGTTCGAATGACAGGTACGAGCAGTACTTC. It is translated as CASSSNDRYEQYF.

The chain carries TRBV11-3 and TRBJ2-2; weak D call: TRBD1 (5 bases). From germline, CDR1 is SGHNT and CDR2 YENEEA. The CDR3 has 14 amino acids. With 2 bases removed from V and 5 bases from J, the gap between germline ends came to 9 bases. CDR3 DNA sequence: TGTGCCAGCAGCTTACTTAGGGGAACCGGGGAGCTGTTTTTT. It specifies CASSLLRGTGELFF.

This chain joins TRBV9 and TRBJ2-1, with 7 bases lining up with TRBD2. The CDR3 contains 15 residues. The germline V gene has CDR1 SGDLS and CDR2 YYNGEE. The V gene end was trimmed by 0 bases and the J gene end by 8 bases; junction bases not matched to a gene: 8. CDR3 in DNA: TGTGCCAGCAGCGTAGTGGGGCGGGGAGGGTATGAGCAGTTCTTC. Protein: CASSVVGRGGYEQFF.

In DNA form, the CDR3 reads TGTGCCAGCAGTTACTCTCCGCTACGGGAGCTGTTTTTT. This codes for CASSYSPLRELFF. This chain links TRBV6-5 with TRBJ2-2; D is uncertain. The germline V and J ends were trimmed by 0 bases and 9 bases, with 8 bases remaining between them. Looked up from germline, CDR1 is MNHEY and CDR2 is SVGAGI. This CDR3 spans 13 amino acids.

This rearrangement joins TRBV7-9 to TRBJ2-1; D uncertain. The germline gives CDR1 SEHNR, CDR2 FQNEAQ (reference sequence). V lost 0 bases to trimming and J lost 5 bases, with 11 bases between them. The CDR3 extends over 15 amino acids. The CDR3 DNA sequence: TGTGCCAGCAGCTTAGCGGGCAGTCGACACAATGAGCAGTTCTTC. Encoded protein: CASSLAGSRHNEQFF.

This chain links TRBV10-2 with TRBJ2-6, with 10 bases that match TRBD2. The CDR3 runs to 17 residues. CDR1 and CDR2 (germline): WSHSY, SAAADI. Trimming removed 6 bases from V and 1 base from J; junction bases left unmatched: 6. The CDR3 nucleotides read TGCGCCAGCAGATGGGAGCGGGGGGGGTCTGGGGCCAACGTCCTGACTTTC. It yields the protein CASRWERGGSGANVLTF.

This clone was counted once. V is TRBV5-1 and J is TRBJ1-3; D is unresolved. Trimming stripped 4 bases from V and 4 bases from J, with 9 bases between. The CDR3 is 13 residues long. CDR1 is SGHRS, CDR2 YFSETQ, per germline. For the CDR3, the DNA is TGCGCCAGCAGCGGCGACATCGGAAACACCATATATTTT. It translates to CASSGDIGNTIYF.